A single sample gave rise to the 10 T cell receptor beta chains below, sequenced in a study of immune heterogeneity within non-small cell lung tumors. TCR beta CDR3 regions came from multiplex PCR with 32 forward V and 13 reverse J primers. TCRdb used MiXCR to reprocess the multiplex PCR reads, holding one entry per CDR3 protein. This repertoire shows about 34,000 distinct CDR3 sequences, more than 25% found once; its top ten account for 3% to 4.5%. TCRs were amplified from roughly 600 ng gDNA of bulk tumor per sample. In surgery, several biopsies were collected from each primary tumor at widely spaced sites. Each patient presented with untreated, newly diagnosed non-small cell lung cancer and received curative surgery. Sequencing was done on a sample of lung tumor tissue. The receptor set was obtained from a middle-aged man with non-small cell lung cancer.

The chain is built from TRBV9 and TRBJ2-3, with TRBD1 identical over 7 bases. The length of the CDR3 is 15 residues. Germline loops: CDR1 SGDLS, CDR2 YYNGEE. V was clipped by 0 bases and J by 4 bases; unmatched bases: 5. The DNA of the CDR3 is TGTGCCAGCAGCGTAGGAGGGACAGTGGCAGATACGCAGTATTTT. As protein: CASSVGGTVADTQYF.

This clonotype was observed many times. The CDR3 DNA follows: TGTGCCAGTAGTCGGGCCGACAAGATGAACACTGAAGCTTTCTTT. Translation: CASSRADKMNTEAFF. This chain joins TRBV19 and TRBJ1-1; unclear D gene. V dropped 5 bases and J dropped 0 bases, with 13 bases sitting between them. CDR3 length: 15 residues. CDR1 and CDR2 from the germline V gene are LNHDA and SQIVND (reference sequence). The whole variable domain, remainder taken from reference TRBV19 and TRBJ1-1, is DGGITQSPKYLFRKEGQNVTLSCEQNLNHDAMYWYRQDPGQGLRLIYYSQIVNDFQKGDIAEGYSVSREKKESFPLTVTSAQKNPTAFYLCASSRADKMNTEAFFGQGTRLTVV.

This clonotype was counted many times. The J gene is TRBJ2-7, the V gene TRBV5-1, with 9 nucleotides matching TRBD2. V lost 0 bases and J lost 6; bases outside the gene matches: 4. The CDR3 is 14 amino acids. CDR1 SGHRS and CDR2 YFSETQ come from the germline V gene. The CDR3 DNA follows: TGCGCCAGCAGCTTGGCCATGACTAGCGGCGAGCAGTACTTC. Its protein is CASSLAMTSGEQYF.

This clonotype showed up just a few times. The CDR3 bases are TGTGCCAGCAGCCCGACAGTTGGAGAGACCCAGTACTTC. This encodes CASSPTVGETQYF. This chain uses TRBV3-1 with TRBJ2-5, with a weak D call TRBD1 (5 bases). Germline CDR1 LGHDT, CDR2 YNNKEL (reference sequence). This CDR3 spans 13 amino acids. V lost 4 bases to trimming and J lost 4 bases, with 10 bases between them.

This chain uses TRBV20-1 with TRBJ2-3; 9 bases agree with TRBD2. Germline V gene lookup returns CDR1 DFQATT and CDR2 SNEGSKA (reference sequence). Trimming at V came to 2 bases and at J to 4 bases, leaving 10 bases not matched to a gene. The CDR3 contains 16 residues. The CDR3: CSARNVGGREPDTQYF. CDR3 DNA sequence: TGCAGTGCTAGAAACGTGGGCGGGAGGGAACCAGATACGCAGTATTTT.

This clonotype was seen repeatedly, ten times or more. J is TRBJ2-7 and V is TRBV19; 12 positions match TRBD2. CDR3 length equals 15 residues. V dropped 5 bases and J dropped 4; count of bases not matched to a gene: 6. Germline loops: CDR1 LNHDA, CDR2 SQIVND (reference sequence). This CDR3 is CASSSWTSGVYEQYF. The CDR3 bases are TGTGCCAGTAGTTCGTGGACTAGCGGGGTATACGAGCAGTACTTC.

Concerning this clonotype itself: Lacking the conserved final phenylalanine or tryptophan, this CDR3 likely reflects a read error. The chain links TRBV18 to TRBJ1-2; 8 nucleotides line up with TRBD1. V shed 2 bases, J shed 3 bases, and the junction held 11 bases outside the gene matches. CDR1 and CDR2 from the germline V gene are KGHSH and LQKENI. CDR3 length: 17 residues. CDR3 sequence reads: CASSPIGTGRFYYGYTS. The CDR3 DNA reads as TGTGCCAGCTCACCAATTGGGACAGGACGGTTTTACTATGGCTACACCTCC.

In this sample, this clonotype turned up a few times. V is TRBV3-1 and J is TRBJ1-3, with no clear D. Germline assignment: CDR1 LGHDT and CDR2 YNNKEL (reference sequence). V gave up 0 bases and J gave up 6 bases, with 6 bases separating them. This CDR3 is built from 13 residues. The CDR3 DNA sequence: TGTGCCAGCAGCCAAGAACTTGTAAACACCATATATTTT. Amino acid sequence: CASSQELVNTIYF.

About this clonotype itself: This may be a read error: a much more frequent sequence differs by one nucleotide. V gene TRBV5-6 combines with J gene TRBJ2-7; D not certain. The CDR3 is 13 residues long. V gave up 0 bases and J gave up 2 bases, with 6 bases separating them. Germline values: CDR1 SGHDT, CDR2 YYEEEE. CDR3 protein: CASSLDGPYEQYF. The CDR3 DNA follows: TGTGCCAGCAGCTTGGACGGTCCCTACGAGCAGTACTTC.

Remarks on this clonotype: A read error may explain this, as a much larger clone is one base away. The chain couples TRBV15 to TRBJ2-1, with a weak D call TRBD2 (6 bases). Looked up from germline, CDR1 is LNHNV and CDR2 is YYDKDF (reference sequence). CDR3 size: 15 residues. The V end lost 5 bases, the J end lost 8 bases, and 19 bases lay between the germline ends. The CDR3 spells CATSGRDGLGDEQFF. For the CDR3, the DNA is TGTGCCACCAGCGGGCGGGATGGCCTCGGCGATGAGCAGTTCTTC.